What follows are 32 T cell receptor beta chains derived from one specimen sequenced in a study of blood T cell repertoires in COVID-19. Data came from immunoSEQ multiplex PCR; TCRdb stores just in-frame clones and leaves some out. The sample carries more than 85,000 clones, about 90% recorded once. The material sequenced was peripheral blood. The receptor source for this set is a man younger than 30 with acute or convalescent COVID-19.

The chain recombines TRBV7-8 with TRBJ1-1, with 7 bases fitting TRBD1. The V gene's germline CDR1 is SGHVS and CDR2 FQNEAQ. This CDR3 has 13 residues. J gave up 7 bases and V 0 bases, and 2 bases lay outside the gene matches. For the CDR3, the DNA is TGTGCCAGCAGCTTAGCAGGGGGCAATGAAGCTTTCTTT. Amino acid sequence: CASSLAGGNEAFF.

The genes are TRBV2 and TRBJ1-3; 8 nucleotides align to TRBD1. Trimming took 6 bases from V and 7 from J; bases not matched to a gene: 5. This CDR3 is built from 13 residues. CDR1 SNHLY and CDR2 FYNNEI come from the germline V gene. CDR3 protein: CASSPTGANTIYF. CDR3 coding DNA: TGTGCCAGCAGCCCGACAGGGGCGAACACCATATATTTT.

This clone was observed a few times. J is TRBJ2-5 and V is TRBV4-1; TRBD2 matches at 7 bases. The V and J ends lost 1 base and 4 bases, in that order; junction bases with no gene match: 6. The CDR3 sequence is 15 residues long. Per germline, CDR1 MGHRA and CDR2 YSYEKL. Here the CDR3 reads CASSQGEGGRETQYF. DNA of the CDR3: TGCGCCAGCAGCCAAGGGGAGGGTGGAAGAGAGACCCAGTACTTC.

The gene calls are TRBV27 and TRBJ1-1, with TRBD1 as a possible D gene (6 bases). CDR1 is MNHEY and CDR2 is SMNVEV in the germline V gene (reference sequence). The CDR3 loop spans 17 amino acids. V was clipped by 1 base and J by 4 bases, with 19 bases between them. The CDR3 sequence: CASSLLGRGASGTEAFF. DNA of the CDR3: TGTGCCAGCAGTTTATTAGGCAGGGGTGCTTCGGGCACTGAAGCTTTCTTT.

This chain uses TRBV5-1 with TRBJ2-1, with D tentatively TRBD1 (5 bases). Per the germline V gene, CDR1 is SGHRS and CDR2 is YFSETQ. There are 15 residues in the CDR3. V dropped 4 bases and J dropped 2 bases, with 13 bases sitting between them. The CDR3 bases are TGCGCCAGCAGCCAGTTAGGGGAAGCCTACAATGAGCAGTTCTTC. Translated, it gives CASSQLGEAYNEQFF.

DNA of the CDR3: TGTGCCAGCAGCTTTTGGGTAACAGGGTACTATGGCTACACCTTC. It yields the protein CASSFWVTGYYGYTF. The genes are TRBV5-4 and TRBJ1-2; weak D call: TRBD1 (6 bases). The CDR3 spans 15 residues. Germline CDR1 SGHNT, CDR2 YYREEE (reference sequence). Trimming removed 2 bases at V and 3 bases at J, with 14 bases between.

The rearrangement joins TRBV18 to TRBJ2-4; 8 bases map to TRBD2. The CDR3 consists of 15 residues. V lost 1 base to trimming and J lost 6 bases; unmatched junction nucleotides: 5. Per germline, CDR1 KGHSH and CDR2 LQKENI. In nucleotides, the CDR3 is TGTGCCAGCTCACCACTCCCAGGGACTAGAAACATTCAGTACTTC. Protein product: CASSPLPGTRNIQYF.

The genes are TRBV27 and TRBJ1-5; D is ambiguous. The CDR3 is 14 residues long. Looked up from germline, CDR1 is MNHEY and CDR2 is SMNVEV (reference sequence). V was cut by 2 bases and J by 4 bases, with 9 bases left in between. The CDR3 DNA is TGTGCCAGCAGTTTAGGTAGCGGGAATCAGCCCCAGCATTTT. Encoded protein: CASSLGSGNQPQHF.

The chain couples TRBV7-9 to TRBJ2-1; 12 bases agree with TRBD2. The CDR3 consists of 17 residues. Germline loops: CDR1 SEHNR, CDR2 FQNEAQ (reference sequence). V shed 4 bases, J shed 7 bases, and the junction held 11 bases outside the gene matches. The CDR3 nucleotides are TGTGCCAGCAGCTCATCGCTGGCGACTAGCGGGAGTAATGAGCAGTTCTTC. It codes for CASSSSLATSGSNEQFF.

The chain links TRBV6-6 to TRBJ2-1; D gene ambiguous. The CDR3 length is 13 residues. V lost 11 bases to trimming and J lost 0 bases, with 11 bases between them. The germline V gene has CDR1 MNHNY and CDR2 SVGAGI (reference sequence). The CDR3 loop is CASGAFSYNEQFF. CDR3 sequence (DNA): TGTGCCTCCGGAGCTTTCTCCTACAATGAGCAGTTCTTC.

V gene TRBV30 combines with J gene TRBJ2-5, with TRBD2 matching 11 bases. V was pared by 6 bases and J by 0 bases, with 9 bases of the junction left unmatched. CDR1 is GTSNPN, CDR2 SVGIG, per germline (reference sequence). The CDR3 runs to 16 residues. The CDR3 coding sequence is TGTGCCTGCACACTAGCGGGAGTCGGCCACCAAGAGACCCAGTACTTC. Its translation: CACTLAGVGHQETQYF.

The chain links TRBV10-1 to TRBJ2-3, with 11 bases lining up with TRBD2. V lost 4 bases and J lost 2; bases outside the gene matches: 11. Germline values: CDR1 WNHNN, CDR2 SYGVQD (reference sequence). The CDR3 is 18 amino acids. CDR3 bases: TGCGCCAGCAGTGCCGGGACTAGCGGAGCCGTTTACACAGATACGCAGTATTTT. Translation: CASSAGTSGAVYTDTQYF.

This chain uses TRBV6-5 with TRBJ1-5, with a possible D match to TRBD1 (5 bases). The CDR3 length is 14 residues. The germline gives CDR1 MNHEY, CDR2 SVGAGI. V lost 6 bases to trimming and J lost 6 bases, with 15 bases between them. CDR3 sequence: CASSLGGGGQPQHF. DNA of the CDR3: TGTGCCAGCAGCCTGGGGGGAGGCGGTCAGCCCCAGCATTTT.

This chain uses TRBV5-4 with TRBJ1-6; 10 bases fit TRBD1. With 5 bases clipped from V and 4 bases from J, the junction kept 6 bases outside the gene matches. CDR1 is SGHNT, CDR2 YYREEE, per germline (reference sequence). There are 16 residues in the CDR3. The CDR3 region has the DNA TGTGCCAGCAGTATTCGACAGGGGGCGTATAATTCACCCCTCCACTTT. It is translated as CASSIRQGAYNSPLHF. Filled out from reference TRBV5-4 and TRBJ1-6, the complete variable domain reads ETGVTQSPTHLIKTRGQQVTLRCSSQSGHNTVSWYQQALGQGPQFIFQYYREEENGRGNFPPRFSGLQFPNYSSELNVNALELDDSALYLCASSIRQGAYNSPLHFGNGTRLTVT.

V usage is TRBV3-1 (or the pseudogene TRBV3-2) and J usage is TRBJ1-1; TRBD1 might be the D (6 bases). The CDR3 runs to 18 residues. From germline, CDR1 is LGHDT and CDR2 YNNKEL (reference sequence). Trimming took off 2 bases at V and 5 bases at J, with 24 bases between the two ends. CDR3 nucleotide sequence: TGTGCCAGCAGCCAACTGATTCAGGGGAATAAGTTTTGGACTGAAGCTTTCTTT. Protein: CASSQLIQGNKFWTEAFF.

The chain has TRBV29-1 and TRBJ2-7; 9 bases are shared with TRBD1. V shed 8 bases, J shed 7 bases, and the junction held 12 bases outside the gene matches. Germline assignment: CDR1 SQVTM and CDR2 ANQGSEA. CDR3 length: 13 residues. CDR3 sequence: CSPSTGTGREQYF. For the CDR3, the DNA is TGCAGCCCCTCGACAGGGACAGGGAGGGAGCAGTACTTC.

The V and J genes are TRBV10-3 and TRBJ2-5; TRBD1 agrees at 10 bases. V gave up 6 bases and J gave up 0 bases; unmatched junction bases: 4. Germline V gives CDR1 ENHRY, CDR2 SYGVKD. The CDR3 covers 15 residues. The CDR3 coding sequence is TGTGCCATCAGCCCCGGGACAGGGGACCAAGAGACCCAGTACTTC. It yields the protein CAISPGTGDQETQYF.

This clone has a handful of counts. The chain is built from TRBV3-1 (or the pseudogene TRBV3-2) and TRBJ1-1; 9 bases align to TRBD1. The CDR3 has 15 amino acids. The trim removed 3 bases at V and 5 bases at J, leaving 7 bases unmatched. Germline CDR1 is LGHDT and CDR2 is YNNKEL (reference sequence). The CDR3 region has the DNA TGTGCCAGCAGCCAGGGGGACAGGGCCAGGACTGAAGCTTTCTTT. This codes for CASSQGDRARTEAFF.

V is TRBV7-9 and J is TRBJ1-5; D might be TRBD1 (6 bases). The CDR3 extends over 13 amino acids. Germline V CDR1 and CDR2: SEHNR, FQNEAQ (reference sequence). Trimming shortened V by 7 bases and J by 2 bases, and 9 bases separated the two germline ends. The CDR3 here is CASTPGGNQPQHF. The CDR3 DNA reads as TGTGCCAGCACCCCAGGGGGCAATCAGCCCCAGCATTTT. The complete variable domain, with remaining parts taken from reference TRBV7-9 and TRBJ1-5, reads DTGVSQNPRHKITKRGQNVTFRCDPISEHNRLYWYRQTLGQGPEFLTYFQNEAQLEKSRLLSDRFSAERPKGSFSTLEIQRTEQGDSAMYLCASTPGGNQPQHFGDGTRLSIL.

The chain combines TRBV19 with TRBJ1-4; tentatively, D is TRBD1 (5 bases). Trimming removed 5 bases from V and 0 bases from J, with 16 bases in between. The CDR3 is 17 amino acids. From germline, CDR1 is LNHDA and CDR2 SQIVND (reference sequence). CDR3 nucleotides: TGTGCCAGTAGTTCCCGACCGGGGGGTGCAACTAATGAAAAACTGTTTTTT. Its protein product is CASSSRPGGATNEKLFF.

V gene TRBV10-3 combines with J gene TRBJ2-5, with a tentative D call TRBD1 (6 bases). Trimming took 10 bases from V and 1 from J, leaving 10 bases between them. Germline CDR1 ENHRY, CDR2 SYGVKD. The CDR3 runs 12 residues. CDR3 DNA: TGTGCCAGGTTGACAGGCCAAGAGACCCAGTACTTC. This codes for CARLTGQETQYF.

This clone was recorded only once. The rearrangement uses TRBV11-3 and TRBJ2-1, with 8 nucleotides matching TRBD2. This CDR3 has 13 residues. The ends lost 6 bases at V and 13 bases at J; junction bases unmatched: 11. CDR1 and CDR2 (germline): SGHNT, YENEEA. The CDR3, as DNA: TGTGCCAGCAGTGTCATTAGCGGGGTTGAACAGTTCTTC. Amino acids: CASSVISGVEQFF.

The rearrangement links TRBV19 to TRBJ2-7, with 9 nucleotides matching TRBD1. V lost 2 bases, J lost 5 bases, and 1 base stayed unmatched. The CDR3 is 13 residues long. Per the germline V gene, CDR1 is LNHDA and CDR2 is SQIVND (reference sequence). The CDR3 loop is CASSITGGDEQYF. CDR3 sequence (DNA): TGTGCCAGTAGTATAACAGGGGGCGACGAGCAGTACTTC. The full variable domain, rest sourced from reference TRBV19 and TRBJ2-7, is DGGITQSPKYLFRKEGQNVTLSCEQNLNHDAMYWYRQDPGQGLRLIYYSQIVNDFQKGDIAEGYSVSREKKESFPLTVTSAQKNPTAFYLCASSITGGDEQYFGPGTRLTVT.

The chain combines TRBV5-1 with TRBJ2-3; 9 bases are shared with TRBD2. J gave up 0 bases and V 7 bases, and 6 bases lay outside the gene matches. The CDR3 spans 15 residues. The V gene's germline CDR1 is SGHRS and CDR2 YFSETQ. DNA of the CDR3: TGCGCCAGCGGCCGACTAGCGGATAGCACAGATACGCAGTATTTT. Translating it yields CASGRLADSTDTQYF. Looking up the rest from reference TRBV5-1 and TRBJ2-3 gives the full variable domain: KAGVTQTPRYLIKTRGQQVTLSCSPISGHRSVSWYQQTPGQGLQFLFEYFSETQRNKGNFPGRFSGRQFSNSRSEMNVSTLELGDSALYLCASGRLADSTDTQYFGPGTRLTVL.

This chain links TRBV2 with TRBJ1-2; TRBD1 matches 10 bases. V lost 3 bases to trimming and J lost 4 bases; unmatched junction nucleotides: 11. Germline CDR1 is SNHLY and CDR2 is FYNNEI. The CDR3 has 17 amino acids. The CDR3 sequence is CASSETGTGAGIYGYTF. CDR3 sequence (DNA): TGTGCCAGCAGTGAGACCGGGACAGGGGCGGGCATCTATGGCTACACCTTC.

This clone was seen a few times. CDR3 region: CASSSRTGKGEQYF. The CDR3 DNA sequence: TGTGCCAGCAGCTCCCGAACAGGGAAGGGCGAGCAGTACTTC. The chain links TRBV7-9 to TRBJ2-7, with D possibly being TRBD1 (6 bases). The V end was cut by 4 bases, the J end by 6 bases, with 16 bases between. Germline V lookup: CDR1 SEHNR, CDR2 FQNEAQ (reference sequence). This CDR3 is built from 14 residues.

The chain uses TRBV25-1 and TRBJ2-7; 7 positions agree with TRBD1. Germline CDR1 reads MGHDK; CDR2 reads SYGVNS. The trim removed 6 bases at V and 1 base at J, leaving 9 bases unmatched. The CDR3 is 15 residues long. The CDR3 sequence is CASSAGQAFSYEQYF. For the CDR3, the DNA is TGTGCCAGCAGCGCAGGACAGGCCTTTTCCTACGAGCAGTACTTC.

This sequence joins TRBV27 and TRBJ1-5; D possibly corresponds to TRBD1 (6 bases). This CDR3 has 18 amino acids. Between the trimmed V and J ends, which lost 7 bases and 3 bases, there was a span of 25 bases. Germline V gene data show CDR1 as MNHEY and CDR2 as SMNVEV (reference sequence). DNA of the CDR3: TGTGCCAGCATCCCGATCTCGCCTACAGGGATTTACAATCAGCCCCAGCATTTT. Translation gives CASIPISPTGIYNQPQHF.

The DNA for the CDR3 is TGTGCCAGCAGCTTAGATTCGCGTCCTAATGAAAAACTGTTTTTT. Translated: CASSLDSRPNEKLFF. V and J are TRBV11-2 and TRBJ1-4; D is undetermined. The length of the CDR3 is 15 residues. V dropped 0 bases and J dropped 3 bases, with 8 bases sitting between them. Germline assignment: CDR1 SGHAT and CDR2 FQNNGV.

The V gene is TRBV5-1, the J gene TRBJ2-7; 11 nucleotides align to TRBD1. This CDR3 is built from 17 residues. In germline, CDR1 is SGHRS, CDR2 YFSETQ. With V trimmed by 2 bases and J by 2 bases, 9 bases remained unmatched. Written as DNA, the CDR3 is TGCGCCAGCAGCTTAGGACAGGGGGCACACACAACCTACGAGCAGTACTTC. This gives the protein CASSLGQGAHTTYEQYF.

There are a few counts of this clone. The chain uses TRBV5-1 and TRBJ1-1; no clear D gene. The CDR3 consists of 16 residues. Germline V gene sequence: CDR1 SGHRS, CDR2 YFSETQ. Trimming left V 2 bases short and J 5 bases short, with 19 bases between. The CDR3 DNA reads TGCGCCAGCAGCTTTTTGCAGAGCTTCAGAGGGACTGAAGCTTTCTTT. The encoded protein is CASSFLQSFRGTEAFF. The full variable domain, rest sourced from reference TRBV5-1 and TRBJ1-1, is KAGVTQTPRYLIKTRGQQVTLSCSPISGHRSVSWYQQTPGQGLQFLFEYFSETQRNKGNFPGRFSGRQFSNSRSEMNVSTLELGDSALYLCASSFLQSFRGTEAFFGQGTRLTVV.

The DNA of the CDR3 is TGCGCCAGCAGCTTGGTACAGGGGGCAGCCTACGAGCAGTACTTC. It yields the protein CASSLVQGAAYEQYF. The chain recombines TRBV5-1 with TRBJ2-7, with 9 bases identical to TRBD1. The CDR3 totals 15 residues. From germline, CDR1 is SGHRS and CDR2 YFSETQ. Trimming took 0 bases from V and 2 from J; bases not matched to a gene: 3.